A single sample gave rise to the 2 T cell receptor beta chains below, sequenced in a study of blood T cell repertoires in COVID-19. Sequencing was performed with immunoSEQ multiplex PCR; in TCRdb, only in-frame clones are kept and a portion is missing. The sample lists 72,000 or so clones, roughly 77% occurring once. The sample comprised peripheral blood. These receptors originate from a human donor in a cohort sampled during active COVID-19.

The rearrangement uses TRBV3-1 (or the pseudogene TRBV3-2) and TRBJ2-4; D is uncertain. V gave up 0 bases and J gave up 7 bases, with 13 bases separating them. In germline, CDR1 is LGHDT, CDR2 YNNKEL (reference sequence). This CDR3 has 15 amino acids. DNA of the CDR3: TGTGCCAGCAGCCAAGATCATGCAGGTTTCAACATTCAGTACTTC. Its translation: CASSQDHAGFNIQYF.

The J gene is TRBJ2-5, the V gene TRBV6-5; 8 positions match TRBD2. This CDR3 has 14 amino acids. The V and J ends lost 7 bases and 7 bases, in that order; junction bases with no gene match: 11. Germline CDR1 MNHEY, CDR2 SVGAGI. CDR3 bases: TGTGCCAGCAACTCGCGACTAGCGCTCACGACCCAGTACTTC. It codes for CASNSRLALTTQYF.